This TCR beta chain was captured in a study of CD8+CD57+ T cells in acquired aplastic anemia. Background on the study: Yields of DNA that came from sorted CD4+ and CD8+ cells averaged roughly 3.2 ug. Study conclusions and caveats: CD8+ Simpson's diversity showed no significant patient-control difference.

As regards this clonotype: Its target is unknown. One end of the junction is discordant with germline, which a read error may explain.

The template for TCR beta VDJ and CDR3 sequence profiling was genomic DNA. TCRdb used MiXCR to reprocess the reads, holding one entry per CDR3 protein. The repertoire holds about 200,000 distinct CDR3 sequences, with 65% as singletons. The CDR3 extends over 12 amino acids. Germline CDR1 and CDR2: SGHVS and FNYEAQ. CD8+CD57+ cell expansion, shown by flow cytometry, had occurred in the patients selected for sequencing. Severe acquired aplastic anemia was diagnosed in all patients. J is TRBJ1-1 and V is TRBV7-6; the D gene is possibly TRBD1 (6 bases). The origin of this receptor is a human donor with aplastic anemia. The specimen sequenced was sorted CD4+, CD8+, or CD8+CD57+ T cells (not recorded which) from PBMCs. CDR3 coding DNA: TGTGCCAGCAGCTTAATTCCAGGGGCAGCTCTCTTT. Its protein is CASSLIPGAALF.